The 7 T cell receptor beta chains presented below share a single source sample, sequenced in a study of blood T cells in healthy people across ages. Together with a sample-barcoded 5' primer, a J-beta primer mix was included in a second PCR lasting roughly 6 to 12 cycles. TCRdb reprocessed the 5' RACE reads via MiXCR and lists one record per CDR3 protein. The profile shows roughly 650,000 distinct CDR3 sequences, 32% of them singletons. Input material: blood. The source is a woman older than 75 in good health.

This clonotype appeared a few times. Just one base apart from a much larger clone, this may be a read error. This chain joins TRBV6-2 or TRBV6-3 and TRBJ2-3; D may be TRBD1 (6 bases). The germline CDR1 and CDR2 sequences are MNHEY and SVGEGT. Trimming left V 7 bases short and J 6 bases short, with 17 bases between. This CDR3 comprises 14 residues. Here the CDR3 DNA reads TGTGCCAGCAACCTGGACAGAGTCAGGGATACGCAGTATTTT. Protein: CASNLDRVRDTQYF.

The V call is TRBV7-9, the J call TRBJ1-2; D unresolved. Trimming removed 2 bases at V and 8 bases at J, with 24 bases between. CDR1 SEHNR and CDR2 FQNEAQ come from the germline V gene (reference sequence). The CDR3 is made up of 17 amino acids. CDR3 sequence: CASSLLPSGGKHGGYTF. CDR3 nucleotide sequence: TGTGCCAGCAGCTTACTCCCTTCTGGAGGAAAACACGGGGGCTACACCTTC.

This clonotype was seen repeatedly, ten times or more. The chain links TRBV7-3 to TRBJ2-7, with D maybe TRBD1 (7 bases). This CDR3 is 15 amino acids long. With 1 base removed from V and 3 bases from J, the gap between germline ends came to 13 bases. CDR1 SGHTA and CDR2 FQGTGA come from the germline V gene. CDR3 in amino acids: CASSLSPGGLYEQYF. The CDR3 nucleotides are TGTGCCAGCAGCTTAAGTCCAGGGGGACTCTACGAGCAGTACTTC.

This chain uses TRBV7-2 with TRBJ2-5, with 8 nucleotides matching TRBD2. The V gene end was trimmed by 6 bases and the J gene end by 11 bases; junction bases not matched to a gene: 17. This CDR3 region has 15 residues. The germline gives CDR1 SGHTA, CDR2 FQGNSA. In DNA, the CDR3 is TGTGCCAGCAGTTTGTCAACCCAGCGGGGGAATGAGCAGTACTTC. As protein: CASSLSTQRGNEQYF. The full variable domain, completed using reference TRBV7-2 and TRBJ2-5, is GAGVSQSPSNKVTEKGKDVELRCDPISGHTALYWYRQSLGQGLEFLIYFQGNSAPDKSGLPSDRFSAERTGGSVSTLTIQRTQQEDSAVYLCASSLSTQRGNEQYFGPGTRLLVL.

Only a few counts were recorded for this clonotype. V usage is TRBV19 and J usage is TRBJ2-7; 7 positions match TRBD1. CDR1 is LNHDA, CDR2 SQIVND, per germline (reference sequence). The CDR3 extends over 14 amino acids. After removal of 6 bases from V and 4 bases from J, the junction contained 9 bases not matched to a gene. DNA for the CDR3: TGTGCCAGTAGGACTCTACAGGGGTTTTACGAGCAGTACTTC. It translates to CASRTLQGFYEQYF.

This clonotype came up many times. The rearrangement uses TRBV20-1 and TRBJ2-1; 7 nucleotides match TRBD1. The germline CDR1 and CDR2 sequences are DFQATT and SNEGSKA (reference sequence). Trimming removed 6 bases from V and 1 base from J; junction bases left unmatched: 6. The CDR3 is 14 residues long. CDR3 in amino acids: CSAEGQASYNEQFF. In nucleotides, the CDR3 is TGCAGTGCGGAAGGACAGGCTTCCTACAATGAGCAGTTCTTC.

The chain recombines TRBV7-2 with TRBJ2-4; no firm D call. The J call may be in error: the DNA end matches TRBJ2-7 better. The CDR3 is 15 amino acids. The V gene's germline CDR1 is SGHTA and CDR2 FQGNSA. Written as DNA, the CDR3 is TGTGCCAGCAGCTTAGGATCCGGCCAACCCTACGAGCAGTACTTC. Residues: CASSLGSGQPYEQYF.